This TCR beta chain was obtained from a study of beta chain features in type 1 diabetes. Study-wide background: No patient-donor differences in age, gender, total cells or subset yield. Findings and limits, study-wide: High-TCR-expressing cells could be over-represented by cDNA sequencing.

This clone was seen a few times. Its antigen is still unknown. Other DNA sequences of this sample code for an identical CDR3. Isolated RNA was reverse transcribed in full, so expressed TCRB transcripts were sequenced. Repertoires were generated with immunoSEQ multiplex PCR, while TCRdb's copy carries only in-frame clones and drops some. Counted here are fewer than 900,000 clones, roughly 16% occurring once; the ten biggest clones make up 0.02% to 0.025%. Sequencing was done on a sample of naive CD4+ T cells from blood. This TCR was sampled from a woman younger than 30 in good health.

CDR3 sequence: CASSLSETQYF. The CDR3 DNA is TGTGCCAGCAGCTTGAGTGAGACCCAGTACTTC. V gene TRBV7-9 combines with J gene TRBJ2-5; D is unresolved. The CDR3 runs to 11 residues. Looked up from germline, CDR1 is SEHNR and CDR2 is FQNEAQ (reference sequence). The V end was cut by 3 bases, the J end by 5 bases, with 4 bases between.